This TCR beta chain was identified in a study of control samples from healthy donors and cancer patients. This clone was seen a few times. With 3 bases removed from V and 11 bases from J, the gap between germline ends came to 8 bases. The CDR3 sequence is 12 residues long. CDR1 and CDR2 from the germline V gene are LGHDT and YNNKEL (reference sequence). Assay: immunoSEQ multiplex PCR; the TCRdb copy retains only in-frame clones and omits some. The top ten hold more than 2% of the sample, which has some 120,000 clones, 90% seen once. This clonotype was obtained from a man aged 18 to 30 in good health. Sequencing was done on a sample of blood. The V call is TRBV3-1 (or the pseudogene TRBV3-2), the J call TRBJ1-6; unclear D gene. CDR3 nucleotide sequence: TGTGCCAGCAGCCAGGTGTCCACACCCCTCCACTTT. Translating gives CASSQVSTPLHF.